This T cell receptor beta chain emerged from a study of T-cell reconstitution after alpha-beta-depleted transplantation in children. The V gene end was trimmed by 5 bases and the J gene end by 0 bases; junction bases not matched to a gene: 11. The CDR3 contains 17 residues. Germline V gene data show CDR1 as SGHRS and CDR2 as YFSETQ. This clonotype was seen at least ten times. Unique molecular identifiers tagged the TCRbeta library. TCRdb itself ran the PCR reads through MiXCR, one entry per CDR3 protein. The table has approximately 200,000 distinct CDR3 sequences, roughly 14% seen once; the top ten hold 13%.

The specimen was PBMCs from the stem cell graft donor, collected from the stem cell graft. The chain joins TRBV5-1 to TRBJ2-1, with 7 nucleotides matching TRBD2. This sequence originates from a human donor who donated a stem cell graft to a child with acute lymphoblastic leukemia. The CDR3 sequence is CASRGGSSSGSYNEQFF. The CDR3 bases are TGCGCCAGCAGGGGCGGGAGTTCATCGGGCTCCTACAATGAGCAGTTCTTC.